One sample yielded the 22 T cell receptor beta chains listed below, sequenced in a study of human T cells and chemical hapten exposure (dated by TCRdb to about 2021). The sample's time point label is to be understood as: patch test 1, 2 weeks after DPC sensitization. The treatment or condition label for this specimen denotes: therapeutic diphenylcyclopropenone sensitization with weekly scalp DPC. The library was built by means of RACE. Sequencing relied on a NextSeq 500. TCRdb passed the public sequencing reads through fastp at Q25 and MiXCR, retaining productive beta sequences. For every CDR3 protein sequence, its rows merge into one entry that carries the most common genes and DNA. Present in this sample are tens of thousands of distinct CDR3 sequences, over 9.5% of which were seen just once. The ten most abundant clones make up 2% to 2.5% of the sample. This material consisted of whole blood, taken in connection with sensitization to the hapten diphenylcyclopropenone (DPC). These receptors all come from a man aged 35 to 55 with alopecia areata. Some clones in this sample may be carry-over from other donors' samples.

In this sample, this clonotype turned up a few times. V gene TRBV20-1 combines with J gene TRBJ2-5, with D perhaps TRBD1 (5 bases). Germline-derived CDR1 and CDR2 are DFQATT and SNEGSKA (reference sequence). The CDR3 is 15 amino acids. The V and J ends lost 0 bases and 1 base respectively, with 12 bases between them. CDR3: CSARDYGRGQETQYF. In nucleotides, the CDR3 is TGCAGTGCTAGAGATTATGGTAGGGGCCAAGAGACCCAGTACTTC.

V is TRBV12-3 or TRBV12-4 and J is TRBJ2-1, with 7 positions matching TRBD2. The CDR3 extends over 15 amino acids. Losses at the gene ends were 3 bases for V and 9 bases for J; bases not matched to a gene: 11. CDR3 loop: CASSFWGGSGSEQFF. CDR3 sequence (DNA): TGTGCCAGCAGTTTTTGGGGCGGGAGTGGATCTGAGCAGTTCTTC.

The J gene is TRBJ2-3, the V gene TRBV3-1; 7 nucleotides align to TRBD1. Germline trimming cut 2 bases from V and 6 bases from J; bases unmatched to any gene: 14. This CDR3 spans 17 amino acids. Looked up from germline, CDR1 is LGHDT and CDR2 is YNNKEL (reference sequence). CDR3 residues: CASSQFTTGPRTDTQYF. CDR3 DNA: TGTGCCAGCAGCCAATTCACGACAGGGCCGCGAACTGATACGCAGTATTTT.

This clonotype was seen at least ten times. The gene calls are TRBV4-1 and TRBJ2-1; D possibly corresponds to TRBD1 (5 bases). There are 13 residues in the CDR3. Germline loops: CDR1 MGHRA, CDR2 YSYEKL. V was cut by 1 base and J by 15 bases, with 16 bases left in between. The CDR3 sequence: CASSQVGVAGRFF. The CDR3 DNA reads TGCGCCAGCAGCCAAGTAGGGGTCGCAGGGCGGTTCTTC.

The V call is TRBV4-3, the J call TRBJ1-2; a weak D match, TRBD1 (5 bases). Trimming stripped 2 bases from V and 3 bases from J, with 13 bases between. Germline V lookup: CDR1 LGHNA, CDR2 YSLEER. The CDR3 contains 15 residues. DNA of the CDR3: TGCGCCAGCAGCCAACCCGGGACCGGCTACTATGGCTACACCTTC. Translating gives CASSQPGTGYYGYTF.

In its sample, this clonotype was seen a few times. The CDR3 bases are TGTGCCAGCACCTTCCAGGGGGCGGACACAGATACGCAGTATTTT. This gives the protein CASTFQGADTDTQYF. V usage is TRBV6-1 and J usage is TRBJ2-3, with 8 bases that match TRBD1. The CDR3 contains 15 residues. Germline lookup yields CDR1 MNHNS and CDR2 SASEGT. V lost 7 bases to trimming and J lost 2 bases; unmatched junction nucleotides: 8.

This clonotype was found a few times. The V call is TRBV4-3, the J call TRBJ2-2, with 7 positions matching TRBD1. The V gene end was trimmed by 4 bases and the J gene end by 0 bases; junction bases not matched to a gene: 11. CDR3 length: 18 residues. Germline V gene sequence: CDR1 LGHNA, CDR2 YSLEER. The CDR3 spells CASSPSYRGFANTGELFF. CDR3 DNA: TGCGCCAGCAGCCCATCATACAGGGGTTTCGCGAACACCGGGGAGCTGTTTTTT.

This clonotype was recorded a few times. The V gene is TRBV11-2, the J gene TRBJ2-2, with TRBD2 matching 10 bases. Germline V lookup: CDR1 SGHAT, CDR2 FQNNGV. This CDR3 has 16 amino acids. The J segment lost 3 bases and the V segment lost 6 bases, leaving 7 bases of the junction unmatched. CDR3 protein: CASRDPGLAYTGELFF. For the CDR3, the DNA is TGTGCCAGCAGGGACCCGGGACTAGCGTACACCGGGGAGCTGTTTTTT.

The chain recombines TRBV6-2 or TRBV6-3 with TRBJ2-3; tentatively, D is TRBD2 (5 bases). V lost 5 bases, J lost 5 bases, and 8 bases lay in between. CDR3 size: 12 residues. Germline V gene lookup returns CDR1 MNHEY and CDR2 SVGEGT. The CDR3 here is CASSHTRDTQYF. CDR3 DNA: TGTGCCAGCAGTCACACTAGAGATACGCAGTATTTT.

This clonotype was detected many times. The chain recombines TRBV5-5 with TRBJ2-4; D unclear. CDR3 length equals 14 residues. CDR1 is SGHKS and CDR2 is YYEKEE in the germline V gene (reference sequence). V was cut by 6 bases and J by 8 bases, with 18 bases left in between. DNA of the CDR3: TGTGCCAGCAATTCTTTCGGAGAGATGGACATTCAGTACTTC. It translates to CASNSFGEMDIQYF.

This clonotype was observed a few times. The rearrangement uses TRBV20-1 and TRBJ2-3, with D possibly matching TRBD2 (5 bases). Germline V gene sequence: CDR1 DFQATT, CDR2 SNEGSKA (reference sequence). V gave up 7 bases and J gave up 8 bases, with 22 bases separating them. The CDR3 runs to 14 residues. The CDR3 DNA reads as TGCAGTGGCGCCACACTAGTTTCTTTGGCTACGCAGTATTTT. Amino acids: CSGATLVSLATQYF.

This clonotype was recorded many times. The rearrangement uses TRBV11-3 and TRBJ2-2, with 8 bases identical to TRBD2. The germline V gene encodes CDR1 SGHNT and CDR2 YENEEA. This CDR3 spans 14 amino acids. J was trimmed by 2 bases and V by 11 bases; bases with no gene match: 7. CDR3 amino acids: CAGSSGRNTGELFF. CDR3 in DNA: TGTGCCGGTTCTAGCGGGCGCAACACCGGGGAGCTGTTTTTT.

The V call is TRBV12-3 or TRBV12-4, the J call TRBJ2-3; no definite D call. Trimming removed 10 bases from V and 2 bases from J, with 25 bases in between. The CDR3 runs to 17 residues. CDR3 amino acids: CATTPGATWAPTDTQYF. The CDR3 DNA reads TGTGCCACCACTCCCGGAGCCACCTGGGCCCCCACAGATACGCAGTATTTT.

This chain links TRBV7-9 with TRBJ2-1; 10 bases are shared with TRBD2. Germline trimming cut 6 bases from V and 3 bases from J; bases unmatched to any gene: 5. The CDR3 consists of 15 residues. Germline V gene sequence: CDR1 SEHNR, CDR2 FQNEAQ (reference sequence). For the CDR3, the DNA is TGTGCCAGCAGGCCGGGACTAGCGTTCTACAATGAGCAGTTCTTC. Its translation is CASRPGLAFYNEQFF.

This clonotype was observed many times. The V gene is TRBV27, the J gene TRBJ1-2, with D tentatively TRBD1 (5 bases). The CDR3 sequence is 13 residues long. V gave up 4 bases and J gave up 3 bases, with 9 bases separating them. Germline V gives CDR1 MNHEY, CDR2 SMNVEV (reference sequence). CDR3 region: CASSSSGYYGYTF. The CDR3 DNA follows: TGTGCCAGCAGTTCGTCAGGGTACTATGGCTACACCTTC.

This clonotype was observed a few times. DNA of the CDR3: TGTGCCAGCACCCCGACTCGGAGCGTGGGGGACGAGCAGTACTTC. This translates into CASTPTRSVGDEQYF. The chain combines TRBV6-2 or TRBV6-3 with TRBJ2-7; tentatively, D is TRBD1 or TRBD2 (5 bases each). Germline CDR1 is MNHEY and CDR2 is SVGEGT. V gave up 7 bases and J gave up 5 bases, with 21 bases separating them. This CDR3 is built from 15 residues.

This sequence joins TRBV12-3 or TRBV12-4 and TRBJ2-7; D gene uncertain. The V gene lost 9 bases and the J gene lost 0 bases, with 12 bases spanning the gap. This CDR3 comprises 13 residues. CDR3 nucleotide sequence: TGTGCCAGGATCGGGTGTAGCTCCTACGAGCAGTACGTC. It encodes CARIGCSSYEQYV.

This clonotype was counted ten times or more. The V and J genes are TRBV5-1 and TRBJ1-5; 10 nucleotides align to TRBD1. This CDR3 has 15 residues. The trim removed 4 bases at V and 4 bases at J, leaving 5 bases unmatched. Germline assignment: CDR1 SGHRS and CDR2 YFSETQ. The CDR3 sequence: CASSLDRGRNQPQHF. In DNA, the CDR3 is TGCGCCAGCAGCCTTGACAGGGGGCGGAATCAGCCCCAGCATTTT.

This clonotype came up a few times. The rearrangement joins TRBV12-3 or TRBV12-4 to TRBJ2-4; D remains ambiguous. The V gene lost 7 bases and the J gene lost 6 bases, with 13 bases spanning the gap. The CDR3 has 13 residues. The CDR3 loop reads CASTLEFVNIQYF. The CDR3 DNA sequence: TGTGCCAGCACCTTGGAATTCGTAAACATTCAGTACTTC.

The gene calls are TRBV7-9 and TRBJ2-1; D assignment may be TRBD1 or TRBD2 (7 bases each). CDR3 length: 16 amino acids. Germline V gives CDR1 SEHNR, CDR2 FQNEAQ (reference sequence). V was trimmed by 0 bases and J by 5 bases, leaving 14 bases between them. This CDR3 reads CASSLAGRGPHNEQFF. In DNA, the CDR3 is TGTGCCAGCAGCTTAGCGGGGAGGGGGCCTCACAATGAGCAGTTCTTC.

The table lists this clonotype with a count of one. The V call is TRBV5-1, the J call TRBJ2-1; D is ambiguous. Trimming left V 0 bases short and J 5 bases short, with 9 bases between. The CDR3 runs to 14 residues. Germline CDR1 SGHRS, CDR2 YFSETQ. Here the CDR3 reads CASSLGDHNNEQFF. The CDR3 DNA sequence: TGCGCCAGCAGCTTGGGCGACCACAACAATGAGCAGTTCTTC.

V and J are TRBV20-1 and TRBJ2-7; a possible D gene is TRBD1 (5 bases). CDR1 and CDR2 from the germline V gene are DFQATT and SNEGSKA (reference sequence). Deletions cut 5 bases from V and 2 bases from J, with 10 bases between. The length of the CDR3 is 12 residues. The CDR3 reads CSAPLGPYEQYF. CDR3 DNA: TGCAGTGCTCCCCTGGGGCCCTACGAGCAGTACTTC.